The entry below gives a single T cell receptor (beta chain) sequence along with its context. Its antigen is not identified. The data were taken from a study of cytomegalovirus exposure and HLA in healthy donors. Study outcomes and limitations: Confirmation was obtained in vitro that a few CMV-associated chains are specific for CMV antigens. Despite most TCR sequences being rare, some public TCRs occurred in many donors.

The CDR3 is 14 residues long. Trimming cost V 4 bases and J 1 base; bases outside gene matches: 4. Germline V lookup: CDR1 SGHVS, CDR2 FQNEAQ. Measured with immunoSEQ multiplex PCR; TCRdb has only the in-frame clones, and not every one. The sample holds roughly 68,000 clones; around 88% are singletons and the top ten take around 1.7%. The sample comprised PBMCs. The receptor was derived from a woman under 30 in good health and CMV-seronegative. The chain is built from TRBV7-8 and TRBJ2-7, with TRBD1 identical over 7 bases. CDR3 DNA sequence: TGTGCCAGCAGCTACGGACAGGTTTCCTACGAGCAGTACTTC. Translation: CASSYGQVSYEQYF. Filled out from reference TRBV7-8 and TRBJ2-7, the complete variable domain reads GAGVSQSPRYKVAKRGQDVALRCDPISGHVSLFWYQQALGQGPEFLTYFQNEAQLDKSGLPSDRFFAERPEGSVSTLKIQRTQQEDSAVYLCASSYGQVSYEQYFGPGTRLTVT.